This TCR beta chain was recovered during a study of CXCR3-negative and CXCR3-positive naive CD8 T cells. Broader study findings: Compared with CXCR3-negative naive cells, CXCR3-positive naive cells showed more hydrophobic TRB CDR3s.

The TRB cDNA libraries were prepared by 5' RACE with UMI labels. TCRdb reprocessed the 5' RACE reads, keeping one entry per CDR3 protein, no DNA. This table holds over 80,000 distinct CDR3 sequences. Sorting was done in triplicate for each CD8+ T cell subset (around 300,000 cells each). Germline CDR1 and CDR2: MGHRA and YSYEKL. The CDR3 is 14 residues long. A remark on this clonotype: Its specificity is not known.

The sequenced sample consisted of naive CXCR3- CD8+ T cells from blood. Subset noted: CD45RO-CCR7+CD27+CD95- naive CD8+ T cells lacking CXCR3 (TNR3-). This clonotype originated in a human donor in good health. Some clones in this sample may be carry-over from other donors' samples. The chain uses TRBV4-1 and TRBJ1-5; TCRdb lists TRBD1, though no DNA is available to test this call. CDR3: CASSQEQGNQPQHF.